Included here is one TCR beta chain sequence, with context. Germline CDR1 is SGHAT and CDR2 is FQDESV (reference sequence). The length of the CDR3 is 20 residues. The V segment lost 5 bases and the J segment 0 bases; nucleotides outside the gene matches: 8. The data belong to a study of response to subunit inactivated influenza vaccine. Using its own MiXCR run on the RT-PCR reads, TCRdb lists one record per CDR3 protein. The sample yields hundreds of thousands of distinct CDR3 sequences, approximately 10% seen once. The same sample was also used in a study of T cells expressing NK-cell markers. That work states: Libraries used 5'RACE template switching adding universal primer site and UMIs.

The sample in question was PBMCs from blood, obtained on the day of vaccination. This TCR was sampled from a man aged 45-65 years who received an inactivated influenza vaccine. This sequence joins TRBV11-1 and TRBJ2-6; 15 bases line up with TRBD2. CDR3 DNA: TGTGCCAGCAGCACTGGACTAGCGGGAGGGCCAGGCTCTGGGGCCAACGTCCTGACTTTC. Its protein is CASSTGLAGGPGSGANVLTF.